This entry features one T cell receptor (beta chain) sequence. Generated by immunoSEQ multiplex PCR, the TCRdb table keeps only in-frame clones and is missing some. The data hold about 59,000 clones, with 91% observed a single time. The data derive from a study of a mutant IDH1 vaccine in newly diagnosed glioma. Indicated time point: baseline, week 1 (first vaccination visit). Noted treatment: pre-vaccination baseline after standard-of-care therapy. Germline V CDR1 and CDR2: SGHDN, FVKESK. V dropped 0 bases and J dropped 1 base, with 9 bases sitting between them. The CDR3 extends over 15 amino acids. The chain links TRBV14 to TRBJ1-2; no clear D. The clonotype comes from a man aged 50 to 59 with glioma. The sample was PBMCs, taken from a glioma patient treated with radiotherapy, temozolomide or both. Here the CDR3 DNA reads TGTGCCAGCAGCCAAGAGGTCCACCTTAACTATGGCTACACCTTC. Protein product: CASSQEVHLNYGYTF.